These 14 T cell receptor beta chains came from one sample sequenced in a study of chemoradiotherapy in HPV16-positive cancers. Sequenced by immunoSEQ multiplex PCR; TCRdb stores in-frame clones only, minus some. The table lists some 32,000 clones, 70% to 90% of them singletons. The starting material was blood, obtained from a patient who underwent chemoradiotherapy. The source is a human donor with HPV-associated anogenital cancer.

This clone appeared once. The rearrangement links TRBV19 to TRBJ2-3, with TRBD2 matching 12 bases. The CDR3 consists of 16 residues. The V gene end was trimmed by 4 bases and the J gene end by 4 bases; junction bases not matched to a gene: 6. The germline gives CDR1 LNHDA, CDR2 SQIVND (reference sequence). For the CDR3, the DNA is TGTGCCAGTAGTACAATGACTAGCGGGAGCGCAGATACGCAGTATTTT. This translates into CASSTMTSGSADTQYF.

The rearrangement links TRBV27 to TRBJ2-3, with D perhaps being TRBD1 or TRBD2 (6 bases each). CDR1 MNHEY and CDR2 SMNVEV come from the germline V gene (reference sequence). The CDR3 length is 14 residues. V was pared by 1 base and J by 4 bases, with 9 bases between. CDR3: CASSLWGASDTQYF. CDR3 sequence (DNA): TGTGCCAGCAGTTTATGGGGGGCCTCAGATACGCAGTATTTT.

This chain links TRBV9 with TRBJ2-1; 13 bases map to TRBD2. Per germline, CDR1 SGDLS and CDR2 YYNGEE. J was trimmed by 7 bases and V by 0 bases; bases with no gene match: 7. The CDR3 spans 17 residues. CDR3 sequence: CASSVARTSGSKNEQFF. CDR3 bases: TGTGCCAGCAGCGTAGCTAGGACTAGCGGGAGTAAAAATGAGCAGTTCTTC.

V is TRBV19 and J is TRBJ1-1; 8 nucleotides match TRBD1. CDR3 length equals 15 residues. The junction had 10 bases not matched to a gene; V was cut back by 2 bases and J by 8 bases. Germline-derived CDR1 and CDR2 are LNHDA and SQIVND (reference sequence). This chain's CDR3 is CASSIFAGTGREAFF. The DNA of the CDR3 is TGTGCCAGTAGTATATTTGCCGGGACAGGTCGGGAAGCTTTCTTT.

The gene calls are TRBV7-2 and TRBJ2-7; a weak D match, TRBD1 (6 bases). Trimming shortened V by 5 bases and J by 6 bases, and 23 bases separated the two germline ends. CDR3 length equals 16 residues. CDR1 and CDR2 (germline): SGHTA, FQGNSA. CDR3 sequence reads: CASSPPIDRSRREQYF. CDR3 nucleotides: TGTGCCAGCAGCCCACCGATTGACAGGTCTCGTCGCGAGCAGTACTTC.

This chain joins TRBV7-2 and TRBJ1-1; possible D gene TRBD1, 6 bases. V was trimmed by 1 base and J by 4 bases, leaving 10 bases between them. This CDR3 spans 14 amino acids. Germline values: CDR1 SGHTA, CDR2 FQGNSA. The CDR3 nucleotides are TGTGCCAGCAGCTTAGAGGGGGTTCGCACTGAAGCTTTCTTT. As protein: CASSLEGVRTEAFF.

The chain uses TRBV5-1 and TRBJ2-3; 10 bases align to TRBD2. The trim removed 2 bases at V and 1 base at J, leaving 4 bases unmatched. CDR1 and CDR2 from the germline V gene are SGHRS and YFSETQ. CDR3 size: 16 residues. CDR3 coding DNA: TGCGCCAGCAGCTTAAGCACTAGCGGGGGCACAGATACGCAGTATTTT. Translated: CASSLSTSGGTDTQYF.

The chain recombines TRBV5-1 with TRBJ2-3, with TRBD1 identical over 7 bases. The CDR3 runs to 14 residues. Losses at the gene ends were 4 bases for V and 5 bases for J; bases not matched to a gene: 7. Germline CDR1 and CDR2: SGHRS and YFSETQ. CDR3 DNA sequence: TGCGCCAGCAGCCAGACAGGGTCCGGAGATACGCAGTATTTT. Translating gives CASSQTGSGDTQYF.

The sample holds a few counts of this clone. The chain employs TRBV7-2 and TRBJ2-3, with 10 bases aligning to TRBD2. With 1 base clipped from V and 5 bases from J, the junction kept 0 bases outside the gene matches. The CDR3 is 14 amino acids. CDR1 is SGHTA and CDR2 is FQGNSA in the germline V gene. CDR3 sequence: CASSLGLAGDTQYF. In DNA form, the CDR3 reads TGTGCCAGCAGCTTAGGACTAGCGGGAGATACGCAGTATTTT.

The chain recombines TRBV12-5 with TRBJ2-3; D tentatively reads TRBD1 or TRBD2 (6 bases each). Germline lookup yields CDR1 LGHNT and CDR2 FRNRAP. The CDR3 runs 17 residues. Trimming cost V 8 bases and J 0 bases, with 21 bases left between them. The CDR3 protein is CASPWGTGAFSTDTQYF. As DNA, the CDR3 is TGTGCTAGTCCATGGGGAACGGGGGCCTTTAGCACAGATACGCAGTATTTT.

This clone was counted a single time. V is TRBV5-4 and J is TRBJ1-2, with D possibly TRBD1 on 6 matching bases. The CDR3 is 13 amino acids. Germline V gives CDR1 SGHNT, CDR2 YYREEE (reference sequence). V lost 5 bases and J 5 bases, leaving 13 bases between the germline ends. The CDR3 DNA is TGTGCCAGCAGGCACAGGGCTGGGTATGGCTACACCTTC. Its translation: CASRHRAGYGYTF.

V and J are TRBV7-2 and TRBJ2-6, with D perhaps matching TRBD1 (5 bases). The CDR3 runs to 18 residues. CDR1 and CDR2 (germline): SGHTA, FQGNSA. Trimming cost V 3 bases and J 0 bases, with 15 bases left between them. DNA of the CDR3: TGTGCCAGCAGCTTGGGGCTGGGGATGGCCTCTGGGGCCAACGTCCTGACTTTC. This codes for CASSLGLGMASGANVLTF.

CDR3 nucleotide sequence: TGTGCCAGCAGCCAAGAAACGCCGCCATCCGAGACGTATGGCTACACCTTC. As protein: CASSQETPPSETYGYTF. V and J are TRBV4-2 and TRBJ1-2, with D uncertain. CDR1 and CDR2 (germline): LGHNA, YNFKEQ. V was cut by 0 bases and J by 5 bases, with 19 bases left in between. This CDR3 is built from 17 residues.

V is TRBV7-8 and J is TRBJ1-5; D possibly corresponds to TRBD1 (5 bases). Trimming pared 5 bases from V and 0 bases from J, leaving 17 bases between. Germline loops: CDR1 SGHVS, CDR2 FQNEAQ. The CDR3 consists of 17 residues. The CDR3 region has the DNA TGTGCCAGCAGCCTTTCTAGGACATTAATTAGCAATCAGCCCCAGCATTTT. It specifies CASSLSRTLISNQPQHF.